Each of the 17 T cell receptor beta chains below was sequenced from the same sample in a study of blood T cell repertoires in COVID-19. Libraries were prepared by immunoSEQ multiplex PCR; TCRdb keeps only in-frame clonotypes and omits some of them. The data show about 210,000 clones, with about 90% seen just once and 6.5% to 9% held by the top ten. Sequenced sample: PBMCs or T cells enriched from blood (not recorded which). The receptor source for this set is a woman under 30 who had recovered from COVID-19.

The rearrangement joins TRBV3-1 (or the pseudogene TRBV3-2) to TRBJ1-2; 8 bases are shared with TRBD1. Germline trimming cut 1 base from V and 4 bases from J; bases unmatched to any gene: 5. This CDR3 spans 15 amino acids. The germline V gene encodes CDR1 LGHDT and CDR2 YNNKEL (reference sequence). The CDR3 reads CASSQGQGLLYGYTF. Here the CDR3 DNA reads TGTGCCAGCAGCCAAGGACAGGGGCTCCTCTATGGCTACACCTTC.

This rearrangement joins TRBV14 to TRBJ2-5; tentatively, D is TRBD1 (5 bases). Germline V gives CDR1 SGHDN, CDR2 FVKESK. Trimming removed 1 base from V and 13 bases from J, with 13 bases in between. This CDR3 spans 12 amino acids. This CDR3 reads CASSQGGRERYF. The CDR3 region has the DNA TGTGCCAGCAGCCAAGGGGGCAGGGAAAGGTACTTC.

This chain joins TRBV5-1 and TRBJ1-3, with a tentative D call TRBD1 (6 bases). The CDR3 has 15 residues. The germline V gene encodes CDR1 SGHRS and CDR2 YFSETQ. The germline V and J ends were trimmed by 4 bases and 2 bases, with 13 bases remaining between them. This CDR3 reads CASSRRGLTGNTIYF. Here the CDR3 DNA reads TGCGCCAGCAGCAGAAGGGGGTTAACTGGAAACACCATATATTTT.

This clone was seen once. This chain connects TRBV19 to TRBJ1-1; D is perhaps TRBD1 (6 bases). Germline V gene data show CDR1 as LNHDA and CDR2 as SQIVND (reference sequence). The CDR3 runs to 15 residues. Trimming stripped 1 base from V and 1 base from J, with 10 bases between. DNA for the CDR3: TGTGCCAGTAGTATAGTGAGGGGGTGGAACACTGAAGCTTTCTTT. It specifies CASSIVRGWNTEAFF.

The chain couples TRBV28 to TRBJ1-6; D not resolved. V lost 1 base to trimming and J lost 0 bases, with 4 bases between them. This CDR3 is built from 15 residues. The V gene's germline CDR1 is MDHEN and CDR2 SYDVKM. This CDR3 reads CASSLSVSYNSPLHF. The CDR3 nucleotides are TGTGCCAGCAGTTTATCGGTCTCCTATAATTCACCCCTCCACTTT.

The J gene is TRBJ2-1, the V gene TRBV7-3; 10 bases fit TRBD1. The CDR3 loop spans 16 amino acids. From germline, CDR1 is SGHTA and CDR2 FQGTGA. V trimming: 1 base; J trimming: 1 base; junction bases outside the gene matches: 1. CDR3 nucleotide sequence: TGTGCCAGCAGCTTAAGGGGACAGGGGTCCTACAATGAGCAGTTCTTC. It yields the protein CASSLRGQGSYNEQFF.

The chain recombines TRBV4-1 with TRBJ2-2; TRBD1 might be the D (6 bases). The CDR3 has 17 residues. The germline V and J ends were trimmed by 1 base and 3 bases, with 15 bases remaining between them. Germline V lookup: CDR1 MGHRA, CDR2 YSYEKL. CDR3 residues: CASSQGKDRTDTGELFF. For the CDR3, the DNA is TGCGCCAGCAGCCAAGGGAAGGATCGGACAGACACCGGGGAGCTGTTTTTT.

This clone was found once. The CDR3: CASSLGEWGKEDQPQHF. DNA of the CDR3: TGTGCCAGCAGCTTAGGGGAATGGGGTAAGGAGGATCAGCCCCAGCATTTT. V and J are TRBV11-2 and TRBJ1-5; D gene uncertain. The V gene lost 1 base and the J gene lost 5 bases, with 18 bases spanning the gap. CDR3 length: 17 amino acids. Germline values: CDR1 SGHAT, CDR2 FQNNGV.

CDR3 in amino acids: CASTRGRPGGSSYTF. The CDR3 DNA sequence: TGTGCCAGCACCCGAGGACGGCCCGGGGGGTCGAGCTACACCTTC. The V call is TRBV6-5, the J call TRBJ1-2; D is perhaps TRBD1 (5 bases). CDR3 length: 15 amino acids. The germline gives CDR1 MNHEY, CDR2 SVGAGI. V was trimmed by 7 bases and J by 9 bases, leaving 24 bases between them.

The genes are TRBV7-6 and TRBJ1-5, with D unresolved. V was clipped by 1 base and J by 15 bases, with 22 bases between them. CDR1 and CDR2 from the germline V gene are SGHVS and FNYEAQ. The CDR3 is 15 residues long. The CDR3 nucleotides read TGTGCCAGCAGCTTAGATCAGGTGGGCTTAAGCCCGGTGCATTTT. Its translation is CASSLDQVGLSPVHF.

This chain links TRBV28 with TRBJ1-2; D ambiguous. The CDR3 runs 14 residues. Trimming took 5 bases from V and 5 from J, leaving 15 bases between them. From germline, CDR1 is MDHEN and CDR2 SYDVKM. DNA of the CDR3: TGTGCCAGCAGTCCCCCCCCAGGCACATATGGCTACACCTTC. This gives the protein CASSPPPGTYGYTF.

J is TRBJ2-1 and V is TRBV9, with D possibly being TRBD2 (6 bases). Trimming pared 3 bases from V and 8 bases from J, leaving 12 bases between. The CDR3 sequence is 13 residues long. CDR1 SGDLS and CDR2 YYNGEE come from the germline V gene. Here the CDR3 reads CASSDGSSDEQFF. Here the CDR3 DNA reads TGTGCCAGCAGCGACGGGAGCAGCGATGAGCAGTTCTTC. The full variable domain, with the rest looked up from reference TRBV9 and TRBJ2-1, is DSGVTQTPKHLITATGQRVTLRCSPRSGDLSVYWYQQSLDQGLQFLIQYYNGEERAKGNILERFSAQQFPDLHSELNLSSLELGDSALYFCASSDGSSDEQFFGPGTRLTVL.

This chain connects TRBV2 to TRBJ2-3; 10 positions match TRBD2. Germline-derived CDR1 and CDR2 are SNHLY and FYNNEI. This CDR3 is 17 amino acids long. J was trimmed by 0 bases and V by 5 bases; bases with no gene match: 8. CDR3 DNA: TGTGCCAGCAGTCGGTCTAGCGGGAGACCTAGCACAGATACGCAGTATTTT. Its translation: CASSRSSGRPSTDTQYF.

V and J are TRBV14 and TRBJ2-7; 8 nucleotides align to TRBD2. The CDR3 spans 14 residues. Germline CDR1 reads SGHDN; CDR2 reads FVKESK. V trimming: 6 bases; J trimming: 5 bases; junction bases outside the gene matches: 9. CDR3 protein: CASSRRGGGHEQYF. The DNA of the CDR3 is TGTGCCAGCAGTCGACGGGGGGGTGGGCACGAGCAGTACTTC.

The chain links TRBV5-1 to TRBJ1-2; a weak D match, TRBD1 (5 bases). The CDR3 has 14 amino acids. Germline CDR1 SGHRS, CDR2 YFSETQ. Trimming pared 4 bases from V and 4 bases from J, leaving 14 bases between. CDR3 sequence reads: CASSDSQLIYGYTF. In DNA form, the CDR3 reads TGCGCCAGCAGCGACAGCCAACTAATCTATGGCTACACCTTC.

The V call is TRBV30, the J call TRBJ1-2; TRBD1 aligns across 7 bases. This CDR3 is built from 15 residues. CDR1 is GTSNPN and CDR2 is SVGIG in the germline V gene (reference sequence). J was trimmed by 7 bases and V by 0 bases; bases with no gene match: 11. The CDR3 reads CAWSVGGQSSRGYTF. The CDR3 nucleotides read TGTGCCTGGAGTGTAGGGGGACAGAGTTCTCGTGGCTACACCTTC.

V gene TRBV7-9 combines with J gene TRBJ2-5; no firm D call. V was pared by 5 bases and J by 1 base, with 11 bases between. Germline-derived CDR1 and CDR2 are SEHNR and FQNEAQ (reference sequence). The CDR3 spans 14 residues. The CDR3 spells CASSNQDLQETQYF. CDR3 sequence (DNA): TGTGCCAGCAGCAACCAGGATCTCCAAGAGACCCAGTACTTC.